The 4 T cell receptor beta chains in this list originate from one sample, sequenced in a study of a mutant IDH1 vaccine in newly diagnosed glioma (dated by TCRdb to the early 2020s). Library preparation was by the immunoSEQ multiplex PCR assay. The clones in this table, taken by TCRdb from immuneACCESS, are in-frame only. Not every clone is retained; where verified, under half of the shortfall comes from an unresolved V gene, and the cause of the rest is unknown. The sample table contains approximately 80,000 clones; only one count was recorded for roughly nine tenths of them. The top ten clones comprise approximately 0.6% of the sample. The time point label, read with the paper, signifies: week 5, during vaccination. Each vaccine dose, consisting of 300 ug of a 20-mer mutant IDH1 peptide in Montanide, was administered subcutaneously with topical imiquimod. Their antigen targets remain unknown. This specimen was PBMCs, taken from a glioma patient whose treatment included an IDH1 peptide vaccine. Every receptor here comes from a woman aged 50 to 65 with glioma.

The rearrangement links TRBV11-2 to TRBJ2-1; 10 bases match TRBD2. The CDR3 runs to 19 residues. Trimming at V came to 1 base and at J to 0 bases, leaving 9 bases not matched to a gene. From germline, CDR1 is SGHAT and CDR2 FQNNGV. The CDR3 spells CASSLGRKVAGGSYNEQFF. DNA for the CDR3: TGTGCCAGCAGCTTAGGCCGAAAGGTAGCGGGGGGCTCCTACAATGAGCAGTTCTTC. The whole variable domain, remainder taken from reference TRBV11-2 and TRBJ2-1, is EAGVAQSPRYKIIEKRQSVAFWCNPISGHATLYWYQQILGQGPKLLIQFQNNGVVDDSQLPKDRFSAERLKGVDSTLKIQPAKLEDSAVYLCASSLGRKVAGGSYNEQFFGPGTRLTVL.

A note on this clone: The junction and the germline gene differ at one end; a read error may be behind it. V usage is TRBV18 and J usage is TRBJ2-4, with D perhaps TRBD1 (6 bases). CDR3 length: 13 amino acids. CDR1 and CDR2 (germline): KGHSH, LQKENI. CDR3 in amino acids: CASSHDRSRNQIF. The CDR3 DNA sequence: TGTGCCAGCTCGCACGACAGGTCCCGCAATCAGATCTTC.

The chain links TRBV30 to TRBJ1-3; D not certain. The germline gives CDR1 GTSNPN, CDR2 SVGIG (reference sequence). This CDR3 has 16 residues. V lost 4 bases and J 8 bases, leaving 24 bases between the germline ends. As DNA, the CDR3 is TGTGCCTGGACTTCCCTCCTTTACGGAGGACGGGACACCATATATTTT. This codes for CAWTSLLYGGRDTIYF.

The CDR3 loop reads CAISELAGNEQFF. The DNA for the CDR3 is TGTGCCATCAGTGAACTAGCAGGGAATGAGCAGTTCTTC. The rearrangement links TRBV10-3 to TRBJ2-1, with D possibly being TRBD2 (6 bases). V was pared by 3 bases and J by 7 bases, with 10 bases between. This CDR3 spans 13 amino acids. Germline V CDR1 and CDR2: ENHRY, SYGVKD.